This T cell receptor beta chain stems from a study of blood T cell repertoires in COVID-19. Study in general: From T cells, B-cell-depleted T cells, or PBMCs came the material, which was cDNA or gDNA.

Those who participated ranged in age from roughly 18 to 89 years and resided in approximately 23 US areas. Membership in each cohort depended on participant-reported clinical history. Recovered Cohort 3 donors showed two negative PCRs, clearance, or symptom resolution. The table came from immunoSEQ multiplex PCR; TCRdb's copy has only in-frame clones and leaves some out. Of roughly 370,000 clones in the sample, around 87% were seen once. Per the germline V gene, CDR1 is SGDLS and CDR2 is YYNGEE. V gave up 3 bases and J gave up 8 bases; unmatched junction bases: 1. This CDR3 spans 13 amino acids. The origin of this receptor is a woman between 50 and 59 years old who had recovered from COVID-19. Material for sequencing was PBMCs or T cells enriched from blood (not recorded which). The chain recombines TRBV9 with TRBJ1-4; 10 bases line up with TRBD1. The CDR3 region is CASSGTGGEKLFF. In nucleotides, the CDR3 is TGTGCCAGCAGCGGGACAGGGGGGGAAAAACTGTTTTTT.